Detailed here is one TCR beta chain. Its specific antigen is unknown. Base qualities are not provided; no much larger clone lies one nucleotide away. The sample belongs to a study of blood T cell repertoires in COVID-19 (dated by TCRdb to about 2020). At the level of the whole study: Collaborator samples came from the United States, Italy and Spain and covered acute and convalescent phases of COVID-19. The material from the prospective study consisted of cDNA or gDNA derived from T cells, B-cell-depleted T cells, or PBMCs. Deeply sampled blood TCRbeta repertoires from subjects exposed to, actively infected with, or recovered from COVID-19 were included in the dataset. The repertoires were made available in a free public database intended to serve as a resource for research on the immune response to SARS-CoV-2. Nearly every sample came with metadata listing a de-identified subject ID, COVID-19 status, age in years and sex. HLA class I and class II types, where available, came from metadata supplied by the sample provider rather than from assay-based typing. The samples were drawn from the first 160 participants of the ongoing ImmuneRACE study and from 950 to 1,500 subjects provided by 6 global collaborators.

The germline ends are 18 bases apart after V is trimmed by 3 bases and J by 6 bases. Via the germline V gene, CDR1 is SNHLY and CDR2 FYNNEI. Taken from cysteine to phenylalanine, the CDR3 has 15 residues. Only the CDR3 portion is preserved as DNA: 45 bases, with reading frame beginning at the first base. TCRbeta CDR3 regions were amplified from genomic DNA by means of the immunoSEQ Assay, a bias-controlled multiplex PCR. The paper's data handling went like this. The number of nucleated cells in each sample was estimated from the amplification of reference gene primers within the assay. To quantify the absolute abundance of each unique TCRbeta CDR3 rearrangement, sequence reads were collapsed and filtered. For each sample, productive Simpson clonality was calculated as the square root of Simpson's diversity index across productive rearrangements. Held by TCRdb, this immuneACCESS table contains in-frame sequences only and omits some clones. Under half of the omission traces to an unresolved V gene where checked; the cause of the rest is unknown. That table gives V, J and clone size, and the DNA gave D and trimming. The sample profile shows tens of thousands of clones; over 75% of them were found once. In total, the top ten clones hold 4.5% to 7% of the sample.

Overall study results and their limits: The quantity of clinical and demographic metadata differed by source and by participant and was supplied without curation.

The collaborating institutions used their own protocols to collect whole blood in K2EDTA tubes. For TCRbeta analysis, collaborators shipped samples in one of three forms: frozen whole blood, isolated PBMCs, or DNA extracted from either of those sample types. The sample consisted of peripheral blood. Here the chain combines TRBV2 and TRBJ2-7; D gene: possibly TRBD1, on 5 matching bases. The sequence derives from a man aged 45 to 65 with active COVID-19. The CDR3 protein is CASSEFGAASGEQYF. The base sequence is TGTGCCAGCAGTGAGTTTGGGGCGGCCTCGGGCGAGCAGTACTTC.